The 8 T cell receptor beta chains below come from one sample, sequenced in a study of CD8+ T cells in alopecia areata. After isolation, RNA underwent reverse transcription to generate cDNA as the sequencing template. The table came from immunoSEQ multiplex PCR; TCRdb's copy has only in-frame clones and leaves some out. Of about 130,000 clones listed, around 50% are singletons. The specimen comprised CD4+ T cells sorted from blood, sampled at week 0. The receptors stem from a human donor with alopecia areata.

This clone was counted a few times. This chain joins TRBV30 and TRBJ1-5; 8 bases line up with TRBD1. There are 18 residues in the CDR3. J lost 1 base, V lost 2 bases, and 13 bases had no gene match. Per germline, CDR1 GTSNPN and CDR2 SVGIG (reference sequence). The CDR3 region is CAWSRAGGFGRSNQPQHF. CDR3 DNA sequence: TGTGCCTGGAGTAGGGCAGGGGGCTTCGGGAGAAGCAATCAGCCCCAGCATTTT.

The chain joins TRBV5-4 to TRBJ2-7, with D maybe TRBD2 (5 bases). Germline-derived CDR1 and CDR2 are SGHNT and YYREEE (reference sequence). This CDR3 is 16 amino acids long. The V gene lost 5 bases and the J gene lost 5 bases, with 23 bases spanning the gap. CDR3 bases: TGTGCCAGCAGACTTGGAGGTCCTCGGGGATCCGACGAGCAGTACTTC. It encodes CASRLGGPRGSDEQYF.

The table lists this clone with a few counts. The V and J genes are TRBV27 and TRBJ2-7; weak D call: TRBD1 (6 bases). CDR3 length: 16 amino acids. CDR1 is MNHEY and CDR2 is SMNVEV in the germline V gene (reference sequence). Trimming left V 5 bases short and J 4 bases short, with 21 bases between. CDR3 DNA: TGTGCCAGCAGTCCTAGGCCCAGGGGCCTACCGTACGAGCAGTACTTC. Protein product: CASSPRPRGLPYEQYF.

The sample holds a few counts of this clone. The rearrangement uses TRBV5-4 and TRBJ1-1; TRBD1 is a possible D gene (6 bases). This CDR3 is 14 amino acids long. Germline-derived CDR1 and CDR2 are SGHNT and YYREEE (reference sequence). V was cut by 0 bases and J by 9 bases, with 15 bases left in between. For the CDR3, the DNA is TGTGCCAGCAGCTTGGACAGGGTTCTGGCCCAAGCTTTCTTT. Its protein is CASSLDRVLAQAFF.

The V call is TRBV6-5, the J call TRBJ2-7; 11 bases are a match to TRBD1. V trimming: 6 bases; J trimming: 4 bases; junction bases outside the gene matches: 5. The germline V gene encodes CDR1 MNHEY and CDR2 SVGAGI. There are 14 residues in the CDR3. The DNA for the CDR3 is TGTGCCAGCAGAAAGGACAGGGGGCTTTACGAGCAGTACTTC. It encodes CASRKDRGLYEQYF.

The CDR3 sequence: CASSYSGQGTDTQYF. The CDR3, as DNA: TGTGCCAGCAGTTACTCGGGACAAGGCACAGATACGCAGTATTTT. The chain recombines TRBV6-6 with TRBJ2-3; TRBD1 might be the D (6 bases). The CDR3 contains 15 residues. Germline V gene data show CDR1 as MNHNY and CDR2 as SVGAGI (reference sequence). Trimming removed 0 bases from V and 1 base from J, with 8 bases in between.

This clone was observed a few times. V and J are TRBV25-1 and TRBJ1-2; maybe TRBD1 (6 bases). V was cut by 4 bases and J by 8 bases, with 11 bases left in between. The CDR3 covers 12 residues. Looked up from germline, CDR1 is MGHDK and CDR2 is SYGVNS. CDR3: CASSGSGEGYTF. The CDR3 nucleotides read TGTGCCAGCAGTGGGTCAGGGGAGGGCTACACCTTC.

This clone has a handful of counts. This chain connects TRBV29-1 to TRBJ2-1; D uncertain. Germline CDR1 and CDR2: SQVTM and ANQGSEA. The CDR3 extends over 13 amino acids. V lost 3 bases and J lost 6, with 12 bases in between. CDR3 amino acids: CSVEGVSVNEQFF. In DNA form, the CDR3 reads TGCAGCGTTGAGGGTGTTTCGGTCAATGAGCAGTTCTTC.